The clone carrying this TCR beta chain was observed a few times. The antigen is undetermined. The PCR template was genomic DNA. Amplification of the beta chain CDR3 used 30 forward and 13 reverse multiplex primers. Each CDR3 protein gets one entry after TCRdb re-called the multiplex PCR reads with MiXCR. The sample includes about 290,000 distinct CDR3 sequences, 40% to 50% seen only once; the top ten take approximately 15%. The CDR3 loop spans 15 amino acids. Germline CDR1 SNHLY, CDR2 FYNNEI. V shed 6 bases, J shed 0 bases, and the junction held 7 bases outside the gene matches. This sample was taken from a study of type 1 and type 2 diabetes patients. Findings and limits, study-wide: Some HECs seen only in T1D might also appear in more T2D or control samples.

The chain employs TRBV2 and TRBJ1-1, with 7 bases lining up with TRBD1. Material: peripheral blood mononuclear cells (PBMCs). The clonotype originates from a man aged 18 to 30 with type 2 diabetes. CDR3 residues: CASRKTGSMNTEAFF. The CDR3 DNA reads TGTGCCAGCAGAAAGACAGGGTCTATGAACACTGAAGCTTTCTTT. Combining the CDR3 with reference TRBV2 and TRBJ1-1 gives the whole variable domain EPEVTQTPSHQVTQMGQEVILRCVPISNHLYFYWYRQILGQKVEFLVSFYNNEISEKSEIFDDQFSVERPDGSNFTLKIRSTKLEDSAMYFCASRKTGSMNTEAFFGQGTRLTVV.